This T cell receptor (beta chain) was sequenced during a study of molecular identifiers for immune sequencing clone quantification. Study-level results: Same-barcode identical TCR molecules could make highly expanded clones look smaller than they are. Jurkat TCR RNA that was spiked in from one cell was reportedly detectable among approximately 900,000 naive cells. Effector cells kept over 98% of their molecules in clones above 20 RNA copies, while naive cells kept under 1% there.

This clonotype was counted many times. Its matching antigen is unknown. Germline-derived CDR1 and CDR2 are SGDLS and YYNGEE. Trimming took 7 bases from V and 3 from J, leaving 8 bases between them. CDR3 size: 11 residues. TCRdb fed the PCR reads into MiXCR, producing one record per CDR3 protein. The data show about 510,000 distinct CDR3 sequences, about a quarter seen once. Sequences were obtained from naive CD8+ T cells from blood, with Jurkat cell RNA spiked in. Documented subset: FACS-sorted CD8+CD4-CCR7+CD45RA+ naive T cells. The receptor's source is a human donor in good health. Some libraries in this study had Jurkat cell RNA spiked in. The gene calls are TRBV9 and TRBJ2-7, with D unclear. The CDR3 region has the DNA TGTGCCAGCGGCAGTGACTACGAGCAGTACTTC. Translating gives CASGSDYEQYF.